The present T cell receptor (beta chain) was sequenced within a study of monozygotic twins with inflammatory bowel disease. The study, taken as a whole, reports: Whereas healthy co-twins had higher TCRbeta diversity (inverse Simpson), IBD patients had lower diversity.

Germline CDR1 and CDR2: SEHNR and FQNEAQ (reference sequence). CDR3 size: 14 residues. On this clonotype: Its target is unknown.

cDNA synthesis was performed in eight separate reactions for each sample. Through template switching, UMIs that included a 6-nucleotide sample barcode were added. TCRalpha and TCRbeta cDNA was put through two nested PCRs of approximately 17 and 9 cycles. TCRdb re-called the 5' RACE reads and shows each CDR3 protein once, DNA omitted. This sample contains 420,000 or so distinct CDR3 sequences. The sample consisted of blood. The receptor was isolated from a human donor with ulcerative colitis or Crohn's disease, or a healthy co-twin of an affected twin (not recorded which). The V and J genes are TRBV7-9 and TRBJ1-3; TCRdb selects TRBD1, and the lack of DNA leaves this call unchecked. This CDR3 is CASSADRAKFPIYF.